The 11 T cell receptor beta chains below were found in one sample sequenced in a study of blood T cell repertoires in COVID-19. Sequenced by immunoSEQ multiplex PCR; TCRdb stores in-frame clones only, minus some. This table has about 400,000 clones, approximately 88% appearing once. The sample taken for sequencing was PBMCs or T cells enriched from blood (not recorded which). Receptors were obtained from a woman in her 40s with acute COVID-19.

This clone was counted a few times. This chain links TRBV5-4 with TRBJ1-1; 8 bases map to TRBD1. The junction had 6 bases not matched to a gene; V was cut back by 0 bases and J by 5 bases. The CDR3 runs to 15 residues. Germline CDR1 SGHNT, CDR2 YYREEE (reference sequence). For the CDR3, the DNA is TGTGCCAGCAGCTTGGGGACAGGGTTTGATACTGAAGCTTTCTTT. Its translation is CASSLGTGFDTEAFF.

This chain connects TRBV7-9 to TRBJ2-3; 10 positions match TRBD2. This CDR3 has 17 amino acids. Germline assignment: CDR1 SEHNR and CDR2 FQNEAQ (reference sequence). V was pared by 1 base and J by 2 bases, with 6 bases of the junction left unmatched. CDR3 in DNA: TGTGCCAGCAGCTTAGGGCTAGCGGGGGAGACCACAGATACGCAGTATTTT. This encodes CASSLGLAGETTDTQYF.

This clone was found a few times. V gene TRBV19 combines with J gene TRBJ2-7; the match to TRBD1 covers 11 bases. V dropped 3 bases and J dropped 6; count of bases not matched to a gene: 4. The CDR3 totals 14 residues. CDR1 LNHDA and CDR2 SQIVND come from the germline V gene (reference sequence). The CDR3 nucleotides read TGTGCCAGTAGTATTGGACAGGGGGCTATCGAGCAGTACTTC. It is translated as CASSIGQGAIEQYF.

The chain has TRBV6-5 and TRBJ1-2; D perhaps matches TRBD1 (5 bases). V dropped 9 bases and J dropped 6 bases, with 17 bases sitting between them. CDR3 length equals 13 residues. CDR1 MNHEY and CDR2 SVGAGI come from the germline V gene. In nucleotides, the CDR3 is TGTGCCAGTAACACGCGACAGCCCGATGGCTACACCTTC. It is translated as CASNTRQPDGYTF.

In DNA form, the CDR3 reads TGTGCCACCGCCTTTGGCCCCTATGGCTACACCTTC. It specifies CATAFGPYGYTF. V and J are TRBV25-1 and TRBJ1-2, with D unclear. This CDR3 contains 12 residues. Germline V CDR1 and CDR2: MGHDK, SYGVNS. Trimming took off 10 bases at V and 4 bases at J, with 13 bases between the two ends.

This rearrangement joins TRBV11-3 to TRBJ2-2, with D perhaps matching TRBD1 (6 bases). Germline V gene data show CDR1 as SGHNT and CDR2 as YENEEA. V was trimmed by 6 bases and J by 1 base, leaving 12 bases between them. The CDR3 runs to 15 residues. The CDR3: CASSPGQKNTGELFF. The CDR3 DNA reads TGTGCCAGCAGTCCGGGACAAAAGAACACCGGGGAGCTGTTTTTT.

V gene TRBV5-1 combines with J gene TRBJ1-1; D is possibly TRBD1 (5 bases). Trimming left V 4 bases short and J 1 base short, with 14 bases between. The CDR3 runs 15 residues. In germline, CDR1 is SGHRS, CDR2 YFSETQ. CDR3 nucleotides: TGCGCCAGCAGCCCGGGGGGAGGCACGAACACTGAAGCTTTCTTT. It codes for CASSPGGGTNTEAFF.

V and J are TRBV23-1 and TRBJ1-6; D gene ambiguous. TRBV23-1 is an open reading frame whose function is uncertain. There are 10 residues in the CDR3. The V end lost 0 bases, the J end lost 18 bases, and 6 bases lay between the germline ends. CDR3 in DNA: TGCGCCAGCAGTCAATCGGGAGCCCACTTT. It is translated as CASSQSGAHF.

This chain links TRBV2 with TRBJ1-2; perhaps TRBD1 as D (5 bases). The CDR3 runs to 13 residues. Germline CDR1 SNHLY, CDR2 FYNNEI. V was clipped by 10 bases and J by 2 bases, with 14 bases between them. CDR3 nucleotides: TGTGCCACCCGGGGGGACGGCAACTATGGCTACACCTTC. Translation gives CATRGDGNYGYTF. Looking up the rest from reference TRBV2 and TRBJ1-2 gives the full variable domain: EPEVTQTPSHQVTQMGQEVILRCVPISNHLYFYWYRQILGQKVEFLVSFYNNEISEKSEIFDDQFSVERPDGSNFTLKIRSTKLEDSAMYFCATRGDGNYGYTFGSGTRLTVV.

CDR3 residues: CTSSQRQGARADTQYF. The CDR3 DNA reads TGCACCAGCAGCCAGAGACAGGGGGCTCGGGCAGATACGCAGTATTTT. J is TRBJ2-3 and V is TRBV1; the table's D call TRBD1 went unverified against the DNA. TRBV1 represents a pseudogene. The CDR3 is made up of 16 amino acids.

This rearrangement joins TRBV5-1 to TRBJ2-3, with 13 bases that match TRBD2. The CDR3 length is 14 residues. The germline gives CDR1 SGHRS, CDR2 YFSETQ. With V trimmed by 4 bases and J by 5 bases, 1 base remained unmatched. CDR3 DNA sequence: TGCGCCAGCAGCGGACTAGCGGGGGAAGATACGCAGTATTTT. Protein sequence: CASSGLAGEDTQYF.